The sequence of this TCR beta chain was determined in a study of T cells in Graves' hyperthyroidism and ophthalmopathy. This clonotype was picked up many times. This CDR3 has 19 residues. Losses at the gene ends were 8 bases for V and 2 bases for J; bases not matched to a gene: 16. Germline CDR1 and CDR2: KGHDR and SFDVKD. Researchers amplified the TCR beta CDR3 regions from RNA transcripts. HTBI primers were the set used in a first-round RT-PCR of the TCR CDR3. TCRdb re-called the multiplex PCR reads through MiXCR, storing one row per CDR3 protein. The sample has 360,000 or so distinct CDR3 sequences, 15% to 20% seen once.

Sequenced: blood. The chain employs TRBV24-1 and TRBJ2-3; 12 nucleotides align to TRBD2. The source is a woman in her 40s with Graves' ophthalmopathy. The CDR3 region is CATKMTWTSGILVTDTQYF. In DNA, the CDR3 is TGTGCCACCAAAATGACGTGGACTAGCGGGATCCTAGTCACAGATACGCAGTATTTT.